This TCR beta chain came from a study of chemoradiotherapy in HPV16-positive cancers. The method was immunoSEQ multiplex PCR; TCRdb's version includes in-frame clones alone and lacks a portion of them. The sample records over 9,000 clones, about 80% being singletons. V was cut by 3 bases and J by 4 bases, with 14 bases left in between. The germline V gene encodes CDR1 SGDLS and CDR2 YYNGEE. The CDR3 runs to 16 residues. This material consisted of blood, taken from a patient who underwent chemoradiotherapy. The receptor's source is a human donor with HPV-associated anogenital cancer. This chain links TRBV9 with TRBJ2-6; tentatively, D is TRBD1 (6 bases). The CDR3 DNA follows: TGTGCCAGCAGCGCCAGGCGAACAGGGGGGGCCAACGTCCTGACTTTC. Translated: CASSARRTGGANVLTF.